This TCR beta chain was sequenced during a study of shared clonotypes between healthy human individuals. Germline V gives CDR1 MNHEY, CDR2 SVGAGI. The CDR3 sequence is 14 residues long. V gave up 2 bases and J gave up 1 base, with 5 bases separating them. At a deep level, the assay was run. In the sorted-subset replicate PCRs, 200 ng DNA, roughly 29,000 T cell genomes, was used. The protocol was immunoSEQ multiplex PCR, while the TCRdb copy is restricted to in-frame clones and leaves out a portion. Seen here are over 2 million clones, 90% to 95% observed once, and the top ten hold under 0.15%. Sequenced input: naive CD4+ T cells sorted from blood. As for subset: CD45RA+ positively selected. This chain links TRBV6-5 with TRBJ2-2; D is unclear. The sequence came from a man aged 18 to 35 in good health. CDR3 nucleotides: TGTGCCAGCAGTTACACCTGGAACACCGGGGAGCTGTTTTTT. This translates into CASSYTWNTGELFF.